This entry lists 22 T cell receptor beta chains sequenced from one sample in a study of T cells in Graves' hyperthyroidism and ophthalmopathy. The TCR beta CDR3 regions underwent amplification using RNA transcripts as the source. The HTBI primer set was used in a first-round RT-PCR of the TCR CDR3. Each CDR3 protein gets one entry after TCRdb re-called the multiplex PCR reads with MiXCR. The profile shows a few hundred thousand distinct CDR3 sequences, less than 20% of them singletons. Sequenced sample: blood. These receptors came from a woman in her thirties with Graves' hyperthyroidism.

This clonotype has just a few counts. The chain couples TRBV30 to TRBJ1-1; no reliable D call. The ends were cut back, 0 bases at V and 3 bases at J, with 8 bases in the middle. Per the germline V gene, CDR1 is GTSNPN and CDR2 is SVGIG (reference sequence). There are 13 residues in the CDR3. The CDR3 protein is CAWSVLGYTEAFF. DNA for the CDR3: TGTGCCTGGAGTGTACTAGGCTACACTGAAGCTTTCTTT.

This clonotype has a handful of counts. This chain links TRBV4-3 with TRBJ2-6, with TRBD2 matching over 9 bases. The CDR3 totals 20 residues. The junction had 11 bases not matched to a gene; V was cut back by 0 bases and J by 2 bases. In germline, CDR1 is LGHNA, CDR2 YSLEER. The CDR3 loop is CASSQDSSRGRAAGANVLTF. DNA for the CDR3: TGCGCCAGCAGCCAAGATTCGAGCCGCGGGAGGGCCGCTGGGGCCAACGTCCTGACTTTC.

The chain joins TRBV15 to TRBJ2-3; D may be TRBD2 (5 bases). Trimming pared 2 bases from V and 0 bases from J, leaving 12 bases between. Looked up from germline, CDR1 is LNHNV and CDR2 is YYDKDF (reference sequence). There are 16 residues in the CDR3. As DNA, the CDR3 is TGTGCCACCAGCAGATCCTGGAGCGGAAGCACAGATACGCAGTATTTT. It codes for CATSRSWSGSTDTQYF.

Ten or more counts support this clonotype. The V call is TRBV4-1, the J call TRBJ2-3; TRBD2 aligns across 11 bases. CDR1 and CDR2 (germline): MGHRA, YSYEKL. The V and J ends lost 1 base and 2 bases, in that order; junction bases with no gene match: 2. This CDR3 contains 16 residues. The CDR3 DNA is TGCGCCAGCAGCCAAGTTAGCGGGAGGGTCACAGATACGCAGTATTTT. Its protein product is CASSQVSGRVTDTQYF.

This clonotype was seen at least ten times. The CDR3, as DNA: TGTGCCAGCAGCCGATACACCGGGACTAGCGGGGTCTACGAGCAGTACTTC. Translation: CASSRYTGTSGVYEQYF. The chain combines TRBV7-8 with TRBJ2-7; 13 bases are a match to TRBD2. Germline V gene lookup returns CDR1 SGHVS and CDR2 FQNEAQ. The junction had 10 bases not matched to a gene; V was cut back by 5 bases and J by 3 bases. CDR3 length: 17 amino acids.

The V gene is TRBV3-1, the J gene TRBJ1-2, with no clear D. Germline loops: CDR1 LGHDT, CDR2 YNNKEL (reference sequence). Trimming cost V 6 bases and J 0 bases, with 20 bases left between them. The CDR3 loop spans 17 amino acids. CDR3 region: CASSRTDLYPANYGYTF. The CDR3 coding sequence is TGTGCCAGCAGTCGGACGGACCTCTACCCGGCTAACTATGGCTACACCTTC.

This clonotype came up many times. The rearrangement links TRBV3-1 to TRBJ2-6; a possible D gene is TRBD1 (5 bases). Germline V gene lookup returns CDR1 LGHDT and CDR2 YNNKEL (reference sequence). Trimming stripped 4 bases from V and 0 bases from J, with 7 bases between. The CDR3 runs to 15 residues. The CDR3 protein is CASSLDSSGANVLTF. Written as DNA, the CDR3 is TGTGCCAGCAGCCTAGACAGCTCTGGGGCCAACGTCCTGACTTTC.

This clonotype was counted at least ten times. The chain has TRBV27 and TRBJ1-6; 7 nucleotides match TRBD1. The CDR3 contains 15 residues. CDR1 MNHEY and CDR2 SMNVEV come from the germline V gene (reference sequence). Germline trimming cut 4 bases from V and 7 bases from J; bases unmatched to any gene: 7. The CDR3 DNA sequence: TGTGCCAGCAGTTCATCCGGGACAGCAAATTCACCCCTCCACTTT. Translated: CASSSSGTANSPLHF.

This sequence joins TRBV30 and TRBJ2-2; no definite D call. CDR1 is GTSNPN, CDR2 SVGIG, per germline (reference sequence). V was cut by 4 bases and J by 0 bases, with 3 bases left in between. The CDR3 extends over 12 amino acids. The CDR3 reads CAWTANTGELFF. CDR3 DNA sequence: TGTGCCTGGACTGCGAACACCGGGGAGCTGTTTTTT. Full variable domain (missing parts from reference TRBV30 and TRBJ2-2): SQTIHQWPATLVQPVGSPLSLECTVEGTSNPNLYWYRQAAGRGLQLLFYSVGIGQISSEVPQNLSASRPQDRQFILSSKKLLLSDSGFYLCAWTANTGELFFGEGSRLTVL.

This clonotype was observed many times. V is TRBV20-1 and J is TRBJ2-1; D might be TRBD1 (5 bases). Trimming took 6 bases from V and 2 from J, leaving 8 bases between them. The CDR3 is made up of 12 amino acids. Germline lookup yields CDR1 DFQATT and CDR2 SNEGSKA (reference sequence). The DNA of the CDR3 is TGCAGTGCAATACAGGCCTACAATGAGCAGTTCTTC. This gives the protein CSAIQAYNEQFF.

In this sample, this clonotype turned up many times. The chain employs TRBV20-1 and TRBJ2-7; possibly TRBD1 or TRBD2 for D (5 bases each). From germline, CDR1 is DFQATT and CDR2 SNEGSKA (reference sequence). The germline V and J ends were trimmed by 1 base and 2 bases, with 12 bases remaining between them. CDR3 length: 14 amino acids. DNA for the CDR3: TGCAGTGCTAGAGGCTGGGGGATGGCCTACGAGCAGTACTTC. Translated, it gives CSARGWGMAYEQYF.

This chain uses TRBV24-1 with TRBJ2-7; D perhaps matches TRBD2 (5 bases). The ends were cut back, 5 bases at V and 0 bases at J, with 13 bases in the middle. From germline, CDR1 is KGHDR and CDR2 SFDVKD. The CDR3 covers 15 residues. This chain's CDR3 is CATSARAQHSYEQYF. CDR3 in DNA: TGTGCCACCAGTGCGAGGGCACAGCACTCCTACGAGCAGTACTTC.

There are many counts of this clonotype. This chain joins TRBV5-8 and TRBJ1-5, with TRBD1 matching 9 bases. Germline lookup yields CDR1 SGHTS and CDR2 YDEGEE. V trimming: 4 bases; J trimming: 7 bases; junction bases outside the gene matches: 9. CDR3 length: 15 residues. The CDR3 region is CASSAPGQGWQPQHF. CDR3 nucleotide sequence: TGTGCCAGCAGCGCTCCGGGACAGGGATGGCAGCCCCAGCATTTT.

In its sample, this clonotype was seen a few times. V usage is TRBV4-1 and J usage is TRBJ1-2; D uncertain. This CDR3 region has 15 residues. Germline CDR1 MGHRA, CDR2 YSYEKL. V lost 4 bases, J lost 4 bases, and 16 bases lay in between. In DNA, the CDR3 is TGCGCCAGCAGCCCTGTCCCCCCATCGGGCTATGGCTACACCTTC. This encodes CASSPVPPSGYGYTF.

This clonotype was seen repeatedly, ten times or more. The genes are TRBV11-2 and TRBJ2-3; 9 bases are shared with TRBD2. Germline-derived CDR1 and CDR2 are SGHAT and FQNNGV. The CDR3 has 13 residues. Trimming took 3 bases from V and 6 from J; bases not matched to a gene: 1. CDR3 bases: TGTGCCAGCAGCTTGGGACTAGCTGATACGCAGTATTTT. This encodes CASSLGLADTQYF.

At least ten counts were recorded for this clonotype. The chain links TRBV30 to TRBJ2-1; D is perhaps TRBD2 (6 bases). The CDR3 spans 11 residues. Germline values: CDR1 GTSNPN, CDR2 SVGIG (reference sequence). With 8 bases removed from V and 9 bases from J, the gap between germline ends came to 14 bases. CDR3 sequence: CATGRRVEQFF. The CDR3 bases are TGTGCCACGGGGAGGAGGGTTGAGCAGTTCTTC.

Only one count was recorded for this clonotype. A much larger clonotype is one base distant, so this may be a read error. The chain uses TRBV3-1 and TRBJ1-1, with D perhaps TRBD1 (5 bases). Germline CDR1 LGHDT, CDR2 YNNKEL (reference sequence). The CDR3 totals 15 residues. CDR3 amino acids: CASGHFRDGLTEAFF. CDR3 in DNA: TGTGCCAGCGGCCACTTCAGGGACGGTCTCACTGAAGCTTTCTTT.

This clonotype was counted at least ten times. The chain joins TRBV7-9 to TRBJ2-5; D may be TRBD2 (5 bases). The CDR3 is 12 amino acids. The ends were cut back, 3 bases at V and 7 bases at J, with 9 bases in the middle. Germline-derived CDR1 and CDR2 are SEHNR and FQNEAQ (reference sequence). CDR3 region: CASSFGETTQYF. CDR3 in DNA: TGTGCCAGCAGCTTCGGGGAAACGACCCAGTACTTC.

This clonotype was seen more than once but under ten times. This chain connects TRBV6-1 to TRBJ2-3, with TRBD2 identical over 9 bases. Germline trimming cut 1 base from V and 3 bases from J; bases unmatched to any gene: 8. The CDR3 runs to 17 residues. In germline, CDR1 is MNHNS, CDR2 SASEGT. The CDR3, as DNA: TGTGCCAGCAGTGAAGAGAGGCTAGCGGGATGGACAGATACGCAGTATTTT. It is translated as CASSEERLAGWTDTQYF.

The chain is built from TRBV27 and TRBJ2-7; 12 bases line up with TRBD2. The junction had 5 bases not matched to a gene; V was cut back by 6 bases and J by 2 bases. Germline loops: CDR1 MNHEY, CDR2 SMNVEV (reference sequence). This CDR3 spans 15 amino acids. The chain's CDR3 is CASSPWTSGAYEQYF. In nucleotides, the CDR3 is TGTGCCAGCAGCCCGTGGACTAGCGGGGCCTACGAGCAGTACTTC.

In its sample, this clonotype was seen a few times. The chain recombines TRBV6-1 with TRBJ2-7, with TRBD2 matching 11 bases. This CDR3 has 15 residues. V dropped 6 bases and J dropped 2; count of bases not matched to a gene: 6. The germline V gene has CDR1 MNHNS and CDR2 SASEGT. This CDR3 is CASRPLAGVTYEQYF. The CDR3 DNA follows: TGTGCCAGCAGACCACTAGCGGGAGTGACCTACGAGCAGTACTTC.

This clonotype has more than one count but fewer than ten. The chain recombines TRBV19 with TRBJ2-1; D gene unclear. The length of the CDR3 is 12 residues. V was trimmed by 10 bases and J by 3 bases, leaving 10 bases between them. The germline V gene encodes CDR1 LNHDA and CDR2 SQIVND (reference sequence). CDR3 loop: CANQADYNEQFF. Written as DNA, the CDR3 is TGTGCCAATCAGGCGGACTACAATGAGCAGTTCTTC.